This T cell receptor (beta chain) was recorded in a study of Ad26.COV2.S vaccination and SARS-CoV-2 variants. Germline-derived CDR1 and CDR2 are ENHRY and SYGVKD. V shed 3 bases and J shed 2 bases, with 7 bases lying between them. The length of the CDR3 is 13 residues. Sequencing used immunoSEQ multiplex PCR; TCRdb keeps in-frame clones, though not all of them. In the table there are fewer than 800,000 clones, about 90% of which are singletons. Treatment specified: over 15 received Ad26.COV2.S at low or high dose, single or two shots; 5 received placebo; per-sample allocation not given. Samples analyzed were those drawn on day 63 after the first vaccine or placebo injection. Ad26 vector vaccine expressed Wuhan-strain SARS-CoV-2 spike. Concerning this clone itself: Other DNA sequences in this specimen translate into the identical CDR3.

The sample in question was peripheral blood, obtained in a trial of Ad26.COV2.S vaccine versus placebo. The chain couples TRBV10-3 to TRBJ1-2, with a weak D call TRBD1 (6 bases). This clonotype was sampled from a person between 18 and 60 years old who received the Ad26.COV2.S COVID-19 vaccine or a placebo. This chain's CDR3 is CAISEGGNYGYTF. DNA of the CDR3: TGTGCCATCAGTGAAGGGGGGAACTATGGCTACACCTTC.